Below, 20 T cell receptor beta chains from the same sample are listed, as sequenced in a study of CD8 T cells in ankylosing spondylitis. TCRdb reprocessed the 5' RACE reads with MiXCR, giving one entry per CDR3 protein. The top ten hold approximately 4.6% of the sample, which has around 250,000 distinct CDR3 sequences, over 30% seen once. Material: blood, either unsorted or a sorted T cell fraction (not recorded which). The receptors shown here come from a male donor with ankylosing spondylitis or in good health (not recorded which).

This clonotype was recorded a few times. The chain joins TRBV5-1 to TRBJ2-7; 7 bases align to TRBD1. The trim removed 2 bases at V and 4 bases at J, leaving 3 bases unmatched. The CDR3 is 13 amino acids. Germline V gene sequence: CDR1 SGHRS, CDR2 YFSETQ. The CDR3 sequence: CASSLGTVYEQYF. CDR3 DNA sequence: TGCGCCAGCAGCTTAGGGACAGTATACGAGCAGTACTTC.

J is TRBJ2-7 and V is TRBV3-1; 7 nucleotides agree with TRBD1. Germline CDR1 LGHDT, CDR2 YNNKEL (reference sequence). Losses at the gene ends were 0 bases for V and 4 bases for J; bases not matched to a gene: 3. This CDR3 spans 14 amino acids. The CDR3 protein is CASSQEGTAYEQYF. The CDR3 region has the DNA TGTGCCAGCAGCCAAGAGGGGACAGCATACGAGCAGTACTTC.

CDR3 DNA: TGTGCCAGCAGACCAGGGACAGGGGTATGGGAGACCCAGTACTTC. Its translation is CASRPGTGVWETQYF. This chain links TRBV12-3 or TRBV12-4 with TRBJ2-5; TRBD1 matches 10 bases. J was trimmed by 5 bases and V by 6 bases; bases with no gene match: 9. The CDR3 is 15 amino acids.

This clonotype showed up just once. J is TRBJ2-3 and V is TRBV12-3 or TRBV12-4; the match to TRBD2 covers 10 bases. The CDR3 is made up of 14 amino acids. J lost 4 bases, V lost 7 bases, and 5 bases had no gene match. The CDR3 protein is CASKFGLAADTQYF. The CDR3 DNA reads as TGTGCCAGCAAATTCGGACTAGCGGCAGATACGCAGTATTTT.

This clonotype has just a few counts. V is TRBV4-2 and J is TRBJ1-1; no clear D. V lost 0 bases and J 1 base, leaving 15 bases between the germline ends. CDR1 and CDR2 from the germline V gene are LGHNA and YNFKEQ. This CDR3 comprises 17 residues. The CDR3 reads CASSQEQPDLWNTEAFF. The CDR3 DNA sequence: TGTGCCAGCAGCCAAGAACAACCCGACCTCTGGAACACTGAAGCTTTCTTT.

The chain joins TRBV20-1 to TRBJ2-7; D is perhaps TRBD1 or TRBD2 (6 bases each). Germline values: CDR1 DFQATT, CDR2 SNEGSKA (reference sequence). V lost 5 bases to trimming and J lost 2 bases, with 16 bases between them. The CDR3 consists of 14 residues. CDR3 nucleotides: TGCAGTGCTTCTTCGACTAGGGGGGCCTACGAGCAGTACTTC. It codes for CSASSTRGAYEQYF.

The J gene is TRBJ2-5, the V gene TRBV12-3 or TRBV12-4; 10 bases line up with TRBD1. With 6 bases clipped from V and 7 bases from J, the junction kept 11 bases outside the gene matches. The length of the CDR3 is 15 residues. CDR3 amino acids: CASRPTGGTLGTQYF. The CDR3, as DNA: TGTGCCAGCAGGCCGACAGGGGGCACCTTGGGGACCCAGTACTTC.

This chain uses TRBV12-3 or TRBV12-4 with TRBJ2-3; perhaps TRBD2 as D (7 bases). With 3 bases removed from V and 4 bases from J, the gap between germline ends came to 11 bases. The CDR3 spans 14 residues. The CDR3 nucleotides are TGTGCCAGCAGTTTGAGGGGGGGCGCAGATACGCAGTATTTT. Its protein product is CASSLRGGADTQYF.

This clonotype was detected a few times. DNA for the CDR3: TGTGCCAGCAGCGTATTGGGAACGTCGGGGGTAGGTGAAAAACTGTTTTTT. Translating gives CASSVLGTSGVGEKLFF. The rearrangement joins TRBV9 to TRBJ1-4; D perhaps matches TRBD1 (5 bases). The length of the CDR3 is 17 residues. Germline V CDR1 and CDR2: SGDLS, YYNGEE. V was shortened by 1 base and J by 7 bases, with 20 bases between the two germline ends.

The chain uses TRBV11-2 and TRBJ2-1; 11 bases map to TRBD1. CDR1 is SGHAT and CDR2 is FQNNGV in the germline V gene. V trimming: 5 bases; J trimming: 8 bases; junction bases outside the gene matches: 11. The CDR3 is made up of 16 amino acids. The CDR3 spells CASSPSGQGARHEQFF. DNA for the CDR3: TGTGCCAGCAGCCCCTCCGGACAGGGGGCTCGGCATGAGCAGTTCTTC.

This clonotype was detected many times. V and J are TRBV6-1 and TRBJ2-1; D is possibly TRBD2 (6 bases). Germline values: CDR1 MNHNS, CDR2 SASEGT. The CDR3 totals 15 residues. V was shortened by 6 bases and J by 4 bases, with 16 bases between the two germline ends. The CDR3 coding sequence is TGTGCCAGCAGCAACCTAGCGACGGGGTACAATGAGCAGTTCTTC. This codes for CASSNLATGYNEQFF.

The chain carries TRBV12-3 or TRBV12-4 and TRBJ1-2; D unresolved. Between the trimmed V and J ends, which lost 5 bases and 5 bases, there was a span of 9 bases. The CDR3 covers 12 residues. CDR3 amino acids: CASSNPGYGYTF. DNA of the CDR3: TGTGCCAGCAGTAACCCTGGGTATGGCTACACCTTC.

The genes are TRBV20-1 and TRBJ2-7; 7 nucleotides align to TRBD1. This CDR3 contains 13 residues. The germline CDR1 and CDR2 sequences are DFQATT and SNEGSKA (reference sequence). V shed 8 bases and J 2 bases; nucleotides not matched to a gene: 9. CDR3 DNA sequence: TGCAGTTCCGATCGACAGGGAACCTACGAGCAGTACTTC. Protein product: CSSDRQGTYEQYF.

The V call is TRBV28, the J call TRBJ2-1, with D unresolved. Germline V CDR1 and CDR2: MDHEN, SYDVKM. The CDR3 is 13 amino acids. Trimming pared 6 bases from V and 9 bases from J, leaving 15 bases between. The CDR3 protein is CASSPTHSGEQFF. In DNA form, the CDR3 reads TGTGCCAGCAGCCCAACGCATTCCGGTGAGCAGTTCTTC.

The J gene is TRBJ1-1, the V gene TRBV20-1; D is undetermined. From germline, CDR1 is DFQATT and CDR2 SNEGSKA (reference sequence). The CDR3 contains 13 residues. V was clipped by 0 bases and J by 10 bases, with 15 bases between them. The CDR3 region has the DNA TGCAGTGCTAGAGATCTTGACAATTTTAGAGCTTTCTTT. Its protein is CSARDLDNFRAFF.

The CDR3 sequence: CSVTPTDTQYF. For the CDR3, the DNA is TGCAGCGTGACCCCGACGGACACCCAGTACTTC. V and J are TRBV29-1 and TRBJ2-5; D gene ambiguous. This CDR3 spans 11 amino acids. V was cut by 6 bases and J by 8 bases, with 13 bases left in between. The germline V gene has CDR1 SQVTM and CDR2 ANQGSEA.

The chain recombines TRBV20-1 with TRBJ2-1, with 8 bases that match TRBD1. Germline CDR1 and CDR2: DFQATT and SNEGSKA (reference sequence). The CDR3 has 15 residues. The V gene end was trimmed by 1 base and the J gene end by 3 bases; junction bases not matched to a gene: 5. The CDR3 region has the DNA TGCAGTGCTAGAGTAGTGACAGGGGACTACAATGAGCAGTTCTTC. As protein: CSARVVTGDYNEQFF.

This CDR3 is CASSLRDRVPGAQYF. The CDR3 DNA reads as TGTGCCAGCAGCTTAAGGGACAGGGTCCCCGGGGCGCAGTATTTT. The rearrangement joins TRBV7-9 to TRBJ2-3, with 9 bases identical to TRBD1. The J segment lost 10 bases and the V segment lost 2 bases, leaving 10 bases of the junction unmatched. CDR1 and CDR2 from the germline V gene are SEHNR and FQNEAQ (reference sequence). The CDR3 extends over 15 amino acids.

DNA for the CDR3: TGCAGTGCTAGAACCCGACGCTACCAAGAGACCCAGTACTTC. As protein: CSARTRRYQETQYF. The chain recombines TRBV20-1 with TRBJ2-5; D is uncertain. The CDR3 covers 14 residues. CDR1 is DFQATT and CDR2 is SNEGSKA in the germline V gene (reference sequence). Trimming took 2 bases from V and 0 from J, leaving 10 bases between them.

In this sample, this clonotype turned up many times. The rearrangement links TRBV6-1 to TRBJ1-1; 7 bases agree with TRBD1. The CDR3 runs to 15 residues. J was trimmed by 1 base and V by 5 bases; bases with no gene match: 7. Germline-derived CDR1 and CDR2 are MNHNS and SASEGT. The CDR3 here is CASSQVQGRNTEAFF. The CDR3, as DNA: TGTGCCAGCAGTCAGGTACAGGGGAGGAACACTGAAGCTTTCTTT.